These 26 T cell receptor beta chains originate from one sample sequenced in a study of T cells in Graves' hyperthyroidism and ophthalmopathy (dated by TCRdb to 2018 to 2020). Receptors were amplified or captured by multiplex PCR. Sequencing was carried out with an Illumina HiSeq 2000. The TCR beta CDR3 regions were amplified from the RNA transcripts. For the first round of RT-PCR on the TCR CDR3, the HTBI primer set was used together with the Qiagen OneStep RT-PCR kit. TCRdb took the public reads, trimmed them with fastp at Q25, ran MiXCR for clone calling and kept in-frame beta chains. Rows matching on CDR3 protein sequence are summarized as one entry with the most common DNA and genes. The sample yields hundreds of thousands of distinct CDR3 sequences; roughly a sixth were counted once. Of the sample, 16% is held by the ten largest clones. The material sequenced was blood. These receptors all stem from a woman between 50 and 59 years old with Graves' hyperthyroidism that later progressed to Graves' ophthalmopathy.

This clonotype was picked up a small number of times. V is TRBV18 and J is TRBJ1-1, with unresolved D. Trimming removed 3 bases from V and 1 base from J, with 12 bases in between. The CDR3 spans 15 residues. The germline V gene encodes CDR1 KGHSH and CDR2 LQKENI. This CDR3 reads CASSPQRTGNTEAFF. The CDR3 DNA sequence: TGTGCCAGCTCACCTCAGAGGACCGGGAACACTGAAGCTTTCTTT.

This clonotype was seen at least ten times. The chain employs TRBV3-1 and TRBJ2-3; D gene ambiguous. V was trimmed by 6 bases and J by 1 base, leaving 8 bases between them. This CDR3 region has 13 residues. Germline V gene sequence: CDR1 LGHDT, CDR2 YNNKEL (reference sequence). DNA of the CDR3: TGTGCCAGCAGGGACGGCCGCACAGATACGCAGTATTTT. Residues: CASRDGRTDTQYF.

The CDR3 loop is CASSTGTSGSIGTDTQYF. DNA of the CDR3: TGTGCCAGCAGCACCGGGACTAGCGGGTCGATCGGCACAGATACGCAGTATTTT. This chain connects TRBV7-9 to TRBJ2-3; 12 bases map to TRBD2. Germline CDR1 is SEHNR and CDR2 is FQNEAQ (reference sequence). After removal of 5 bases from V and 1 base from J, the junction contained 10 bases not matched to a gene. The CDR3 loop spans 18 amino acids. Looking up the rest from reference TRBV7-9 and TRBJ2-3 gives the full variable domain: DTGVSQNPRHKITKRGQNVTFRCDPISEHNRLYWYRQTLGQGPEFLTYFQNEAQLEKSRLLSDRFSAERPKGSFSTLEIQRTEQGDSAMYLCASSTGTSGSIGTDTQYFGPGTRLTVL.

The sample holds many counts of this clonotype. The chain links TRBV11-3 to TRBJ2-2, with D perhaps matching TRBD1 or TRBD2 (5 bases each). V was cut by 2 bases and J by 0 bases, with 10 bases left in between. The CDR3 has 16 amino acids. Germline values: CDR1 SGHNT, CDR2 YENEEA. In nucleotides, the CDR3 is TGTGCCAGCAGCTTAAGAGGGACGGCGAACACCGGGGAGCTGTTTTTT. Translation gives CASSLRGTANTGELFF.

The gene calls are TRBV19 and TRBJ1-5; D gene unclear. Between the trimmed V and J ends, which lost 4 bases and 3 bases, there was a span of 22 bases. The length of the CDR3 is 18 residues. CDR1 is LNHDA, CDR2 SQIVND, per germline (reference sequence). The CDR3 protein is CASSRPLRQHGNNQPQHF. The CDR3 region has the DNA TGTGCCAGTAGTAGGCCTCTCCGGCAACATGGAAACAATCAGCCCCAGCATTTT.

CDR3 nucleotides: TGCAGCGTTGGGGTGACAGGGGGCACTGAAGCTTTCTTT. The encoded protein is CSVGVTGGTEAFF. The chain joins TRBV29-1 to TRBJ1-1; the match to TRBD1 covers 9 bases. Per the germline V gene, CDR1 is SQVTM and CDR2 is ANQGSEA. The CDR3 consists of 13 residues. J gave up 4 bases and V 4 bases, and 4 bases lay outside the gene matches.

This clonotype was counted between two and nine times. The chain is built from TRBV7-9 and TRBJ2-7, with 8 positions matching TRBD2. Germline values: CDR1 SEHNR, CDR2 FQNEAQ (reference sequence). This CDR3 spans 15 amino acids. Trimming cost V 6 bases and J 0 bases; bases outside gene matches: 7. CDR3 sequence: CASRRAGESSYEQYF. The DNA of the CDR3 is TGTGCCAGCAGAAGAGCGGGGGAAAGCTCCTACGAGCAGTACTTC.

This clonotype was seen more than once but under ten times. The rearrangement joins TRBV7-2 to TRBJ2-6; 7 nucleotides agree with TRBD2. V shed 6 bases, J shed 1 base, and the junction held 6 bases outside the gene matches. CDR1 SGHTA and CDR2 FQGNSA come from the germline V gene. CDR3 length: 16 residues. The CDR3, as DNA: TGTGCCAGCAGATTGGGAGGGGAGTCTGGGGCCAACGTCCTGACTTTC. It encodes CASRLGGESGANVLTF.

In this sample, this clonotype turned up many times. This rearrangement joins TRBV12-3 or TRBV12-4 to TRBJ1-1; 7 positions match TRBD1. The CDR3 contains 14 residues. The V segment lost 7 bases and the J segment 5 bases; nucleotides outside the gene matches: 10. CDR3 protein: CASNKDRSMTEAFF. The CDR3 coding sequence is TGTGCCAGCAACAAGGACAGGTCGATGACTGAAGCTTTCTTT.

This clonotype is a singleton in its sample. The V gene is TRBV2, the J gene TRBJ2-2; no reliable D call. Germline loops: CDR1 SNHLY, CDR2 FYNNEI. The germline V and J ends were trimmed by 4 bases and 1 base, with 7 bases remaining between them. The CDR3 is 14 amino acids. The CDR3 coding sequence is TGTGCCAGCAGTGTTTCCTGGAACACCGGGGAGCTGTTTTTT. Amino acid sequence: CASSVSWNTGELFF.

Many counts were recorded for this clonotype. The chain links TRBV3-1 to TRBJ1-5, with D unclear. V was trimmed by 0 bases and J by 4 bases, leaving 7 bases between them. CDR1 is LGHDT and CDR2 is YNNKEL in the germline V gene (reference sequence). This CDR3 has 14 amino acids. In DNA form, the CDR3 reads TGTGCCAGCAGCCAAGATCACCGTAATCAGCCCCAGCATTTT. This codes for CASSQDHRNQPQHF.

V usage is TRBV15 and J usage is TRBJ1-1; D may be TRBD1 (5 bases). The CDR3 sequence is 14 residues long. V lost 1 base and J lost 7, with 13 bases in between. Per the germline V gene, CDR1 is LNHNV and CDR2 is YYDKDF (reference sequence). Here the CDR3 reads CATSRVVMGDEAFF. CDR3 nucleotide sequence: TGTGCCACCAGCAGAGTTGTTATGGGGGATGAAGCTTTCTTT.

The sample holds a few counts of this clonotype. The rearrangement joins TRBV7-9 to TRBJ2-1, with D perhaps TRBD1 or TRBD2 (6 bases each). CDR1 and CDR2 from the germline V gene are SEHNR and FQNEAQ (reference sequence). CDR3 length: 18 residues. The germline V and J ends were trimmed by 3 bases and 5 bases, with 23 bases remaining between them. The CDR3: CASSFRGGIGVTHNEQFF. CDR3 DNA sequence: TGTGCCAGCAGCTTCAGAGGGGGGATCGGGGTAACACACAATGAGCAGTTCTTC.

The rearrangement links TRBV7-9 to TRBJ2-7, with D possibly TRBD1 on 6 matching bases. The CDR3 is 14 amino acids. Trimming pared 6 bases from V and 2 bases from J, leaving 14 bases between. CDR1 is SEHNR, CDR2 FQNEAQ, per germline (reference sequence). The CDR3 protein is CASSWGTPPYEQYF. DNA for the CDR3: TGTGCCAGCAGTTGGGGGACACCACCCTACGAGCAGTACTTC.

This clonotype was detected a few times. V is TRBV4-2 and J is TRBJ2-7, with 7 bases aligning to TRBD2. CDR3 length: 15 amino acids. CDR1 and CDR2 from the germline V gene are LGHNA and YNFKEQ. Losses at the gene ends were 1 base for V and 5 bases for J; bases not matched to a gene: 8. CDR3 in DNA: TGTGCCAGCAGCCAAGTGCTCGGAGCGGGGAACGAGCAGTACTTC. Amino acids: CASSQVLGAGNEQYF.

The CDR3 region has the DNA TGCAGTGCCAGGGGACAAACCAACTATGGCTACACCTTC. The encoded protein is CSARGQTNYGYTF. The rearrangement links TRBV20-1 to TRBJ1-2; D perhaps matches TRBD1 (6 bases). V lost 6 bases, J lost 2 bases, and 13 bases lay in between. CDR1 is DFQATT and CDR2 is SNEGSKA in the germline V gene (reference sequence). The CDR3 sequence is 13 residues long.

In this sample, this clonotype turned up many times. The chain combines TRBV15 with TRBJ1-1, with TRBD1 as a possible D gene (5 bases). The CDR3 extends over 15 amino acids. The germline V and J ends were trimmed by 5 bases and 3 bases, with 16 bases remaining between them. CDR1 is LNHNV and CDR2 is YYDKDF in the germline V gene (reference sequence). CDR3 region: CATSGNRGYDTEAFF. The CDR3, as DNA: TGTGCCACCAGCGGGAACCGGGGGTACGACACTGAAGCTTTCTTT. The variable domain in full, with the rest retrieved from reference TRBV15 and TRBJ1-1, is DAMVIQNPRYQVTQFGKPVTLSCSQTLNHNVMYWYQQKSSQAPKLLFHYYDKDFNNEADTPDNFQSRRPNTSFCFLDIRSPGLGDTAMYLCATSGNRGYDTEAFFGQGTRLTVV.

This clonotype was seen ten or more times. At one of its ends the junction is not consistent with the germline gene, which may arise from a read error. This chain joins TRBV5-1 and TRBJ1-4; no clear D. Per germline, CDR1 SGHRS and CDR2 YFSETQ. The CDR3 length is 13 residues. CDR3 nucleotide sequence: TGTGCCAGCAGCCTCGACCGGGTGGAAAAACTGTTTTTT. As protein: CASSLDRVEKLFF.

On this clonotype itself: This may be a read error: a much more frequent sequence differs by one nucleotide. The chain has TRBV2 and TRBJ2-7; D call uncertain. The V end lost 6 bases, the J end lost 5 bases, and 14 bases lay between the germline ends. Germline V lookup: CDR1 SNHLY, CDR2 FYNNEI. The CDR3 has 13 amino acids. The CDR3: CASSQDAYDEQYF. The CDR3 DNA reads as TGTGCCAGCAGCCAAGATGCCTACGACGAGCAGTACTTC.

This clonotype was recorded a few times. V gene TRBV5-1 combines with J gene TRBJ2-2; 8 bases match TRBD2. V dropped 5 bases and J dropped 6; count of bases not matched to a gene: 6. The CDR3 totals 14 residues. Germline V lookup: CDR1 SGHRS, CDR2 YFSETQ. The CDR3 DNA sequence: TGCGCCAGCAGACTGGCGGGGGGTGCCGGGGAGCTGTTTTTT. Amino acids: CASRLAGGAGELFF. The full variable domain, rest sourced from reference TRBV5-1 and TRBJ2-2, is KAGVTQTPRYLIKTRGQQVTLSCSPISGHRSVSWYQQTPGQGLQFLFEYFSETQRNKGNFPGRFSGRQFSNSRSEMNVSTLELGDSALYLCASRLAGGAGELFFGEGSRLTVL.

The CDR3 DNA reads TGTGCCAGCAGCCTCCGGACAGGAGGCAACTACGAGCAGTACTTC. It codes for CASSLRTGGNYEQYF. V is TRBV6-4 and J is TRBJ2-7; the match to TRBD1 covers 7 bases. Trimming cost V 6 bases and J 3 bases; bases outside gene matches: 11. The CDR3 spans 15 residues. Looked up from germline, CDR1 is MRHNA and CDR2 is SNTAGT.

At least ten counts were recorded for this clonotype. The V call is TRBV3-1, the J call TRBJ1-1; 9 bases map to TRBD1. Unmatched junction bases numbered 7, after V lost 4 bases and J lost 1 base. The germline gives CDR1 LGHDT, CDR2 YNNKEL (reference sequence). The length of the CDR3 is 16 residues. DNA for the CDR3: TGTGCCAGCAGCCTACAGGGGGCTCAATGGAACACTGAAGCTTTCTTT. It codes for CASSLQGAQWNTEAFF.

The chain employs TRBV11-2 and TRBJ1-5; D ambiguous. This CDR3 has 12 amino acids. V lost 3 bases and J 4 bases, leaving 4 bases between the germline ends. Germline V CDR1 and CDR2: SGHAT, FQNNGV. CDR3 in DNA: TGTGCCAGCAGCTTCGAGAATCAGCCCCAGCATTTT. Protein: CASSFENQPQHF.

The CDR3 DNA sequence: TGCAGTGCCTCGGACTATTCGGCCTACAATGAGCAGTTCTTC. It specifies CSASDYSAYNEQFF. J is TRBJ2-1 and V is TRBV20-1; a possible D gene is TRBD2 (6 bases). Trimming took 6 bases from V and 2 from J, leaving 14 bases between them. There are 14 residues in the CDR3. The germline V gene has CDR1 DFQATT and CDR2 SNEGSKA (reference sequence).

This clonotype was detected only a few times. The CDR3 nucleotides read TGTGCCAGCAGTTCGGGGAGGTGGGACACCGGGGAGCTGTTTTTT. It encodes CASSSGRWDTGELFF. The chain recombines TRBV27 with TRBJ2-2, with D perhaps TRBD2 (6 bases). The germline V gene encodes CDR1 MNHEY and CDR2 SMNVEV (reference sequence). The CDR3 is 15 residues long. V gave up 4 bases and J gave up 3 bases, with 12 bases separating them.

There are many counts of this clonotype. V gene TRBV12-3 or TRBV12-4 combines with J gene TRBJ1-2; D may be TRBD1 (5 bases). The CDR3 runs to 11 residues. Deletions cut 3 bases from V and 6 bases from J, with 5 bases between. CDR3 in DNA: TGTGCCAGCAGTTTGGGGGATGGCTACACCTTC. It is translated as CASSLGDGYTF.